Listed here are 4 T cell receptor beta chains from one sample, sequenced in a study of blood T cell repertoires in COVID-19. Sequencing used immunoSEQ multiplex PCR; TCRdb keeps in-frame clones, though not all of them. The top ten clones hold approximately 1.8% of a sample with 200,000 to 250,000 clones, about 85% of them seen once. Input material: peripheral blood. These receptors came from a man aged 25 to 45 who had recovered from COVID-19.

This sequence joins TRBV5-1 and TRBJ2-7; 9 bases are a match to TRBD1. CDR1 is SGHRS, CDR2 YFSETQ, per germline. The junction had 8 bases not matched to a gene; V was cut back by 3 bases and J by 7 bases. This CDR3 has 14 residues. DNA of the CDR3: TGCGCCAGCAGCTGGCGGGACAGGGCGCCTGAGCAGTACTTC. It specifies CASSWRDRAPEQYF. The entire variable domain, with the rest obtained from reference TRBV5-1 and TRBJ2-7, is as follows: KAGVTQTPRYLIKTRGQQVTLSCSPISGHRSVSWYQQTPGQGLQFLFEYFSETQRNKGNFPGRFSGRQFSNSRSEMNVSTLELGDSALYLCASSWRDRAPEQYFGPGTRLTVT.

This sequence joins TRBV7-8 and TRBJ2-7; D perhaps matches TRBD1 (6 bases). The germline V and J ends were trimmed by 2 bases and 3 bases, with 11 bases remaining between them. The CDR3 extends over 14 amino acids. The germline V gene has CDR1 SGHVS and CDR2 FQNEAQ. The CDR3 is CASSLTGFRYEQYV. CDR3 in DNA: TGTGCCAGCAGCTTAACAGGGTTTCGCTACGAGCAGTACGTC.

The chain couples TRBV11-3 to TRBJ1-6; possibly TRBD1 for D (6 bases). The CDR3 contains 14 residues. The germline gives CDR1 SGHNT, CDR2 YENEEA. V was cut by 5 bases and J by 7 bases, with 12 bases left in between. DNA for the CDR3: TGTGCCAGCAGCGAGGGACAAACGAATTCACCCCTCCACTTT. Encoded protein: CASSEGQTNSPLHF.

The V call is TRBV21-1, the J call TRBJ1-2. TRBV21-1 is shown as a pseudogene. The CDR3 is 11 amino acids. CDR3 protein: CASSASYGYTF. Written as DNA, the CDR3 is TGTGCCAGCAGCGCGAGCTATGGCTACACCTTC.